The clone carrying this TCR beta chain appeared a few times. Its antigen is not identified. Other DNA sequences in this specimen translate into the identical CDR3. This CDR3 comprises 14 residues. Germline CDR1 SGDLS, CDR2 YYNGEE. The junction had 2 bases not matched to a gene; V was cut back by 0 bases and J by 4 bases. This specimen comes from a study of beta chain features in type 1 diabetes. It was via CD45RO/CCR7/CD25/CD127/CD95/CD27 that CD4+ naive, central memory, regulatory and stem cell-like memory cells were sorted. Study-wide results and caveats: There was a moderate but significant shortening of TCRB CDR3s in all four CD4+ subsets of Type 1 diabetes patients. VDJ junctions sequenced from type 1 diabetes patients showed fewer insertions and more deletions.

The study reverse transcribed the entire isolated RNA, so it sequenced expressed TCRB transcripts. Mean read depth for naive, central memory and regulatory T cell samples was several million reads. Profiling relied on immunoSEQ multiplex PCR, and the TCRdb table lists in-frame clones only, not all of them. Among 680,000 or so clones, around 16% were seen once, and the ten largest hold about 0.087%. J is TRBJ2-7 and V is TRBV9, with 9 bases that match TRBD1. The sequencing input was naive CD4+ T cells from blood. This TCR was recovered from a man between 18 and 29 years old in good health. CDR3 in amino acids: CASSVAQGAYEQYF. The CDR3 DNA reads TGTGCCAGCAGCGTAGCACAGGGGGCTTACGAGCAGTACTTC.